The 6 T cell receptor beta chains in this list originate from one sample, sequenced in a study of blood T cells in healthy people across ages. A second PCR, run for roughly 7 to 11 cycles, used a sample-barcoded 5' primer plus a J-beta primer mix. TCRdb analysed the 5' RACE reads with MiXCR anew, one entry per CDR3 protein. The sample carries nearly 800,000 distinct CDR3 sequences, 20% to 30% recorded once. These data are also associated with another study on T cells of mothers and their children.

Sequencing used blood. These receptors came from a boy between 10 and 17 years old in good health.

This clonotype has more than one count but fewer than ten. The rearrangement uses TRBV7-9 and TRBJ1-4, with TRBD1 matching 8 bases. Looked up from germline, CDR1 is SEHNR and CDR2 is FQNEAQ (reference sequence). This CDR3 region has 17 residues. V shed 2 bases and J 4 bases; nucleotides not matched to a gene: 9. The chain's CDR3 is CASSLLARGLDNEKLFF. Here the CDR3 DNA reads TGTGCCAGCAGCTTATTGGCCAGGGGGCTTGATAATGAAAAACTGTTTTTT.

For the CDR3, the DNA is TGTGCCAGCAGCTGGCAGACAGGGGGCAACTATGGCTACACCTTC. Translation: CASSWQTGGNYGYTF. The chain couples TRBV7-2 to TRBJ1-2; 10 positions agree with TRBD1. The germline V gene encodes CDR1 SGHTA and CDR2 FQGNSA. Unmatched junction bases numbered 4, after V lost 4 bases and J lost 2 bases. This CDR3 region has 15 residues. The full variable domain, completed using reference TRBV7-2 and TRBJ1-2, is GAGVSQSPSNKVTEKGKDVELRCDPISGHTALYWYRQSLGQGLEFLIYFQGNSAPDKSGLPSDRFSAERTGGSVSTLTIQRTQQEDSAVYLCASSWQTGGNYGYTFGSGTRLTVV.

This rearrangement joins TRBV28 to TRBJ1-2, with TRBD1 matching over 8 bases. The germline V gene encodes CDR1 MDHEN and CDR2 SYDVKM. The CDR3 length is 15 residues. V lost 2 bases to trimming and J lost 8 bases; unmatched junction nucleotides: 10. The CDR3 region has the DNA TGTGCCAGCAGTTTAACCGGGACAGGACGAGTAGGCTACACCTTC. As protein: CASSLTGTGRVGYTF.

Comment on this clonotype: A read error may be the cause here, since a much bigger clone is one base away. This rearrangement joins TRBV9 to TRBJ2-5, with 7 positions matching TRBD1. The CDR3 consists of 16 residues. Germline V gene lookup returns CDR1 SGDLS and CDR2 YYNGEE. J was trimmed by 2 bases and V by 0 bases; bases with no gene match: 7. The CDR3 region has the DNA TGTGCCAGCAGCGTAGGATTCGGGACAGTACAAGAGACCCAGTACTTC. Translated, it gives CASSVGFGTVQETQYF.

The chain couples TRBV5-1 to TRBJ2-4, with 9 positions matching TRBD1. There are 11 residues in the CDR3. From germline, CDR1 is SGHRS and CDR2 YFSETQ. CDR3 residues: CVRTGVNIQYF. CDR3 bases: TGCGTCAGGACAGGGGTCAACATTCAGTACTTC. The complete variable domain, with remaining parts taken from reference TRBV5-1 and TRBJ2-4, reads KAGVTQTPRYLIKTRGQQVTLSCSPISGHRSVSWYQQTPGQGLQFLFEYFSETQRNKGNFPGRFSGRQFSNSRSEMNVSTLELGDSALYLCVRTGVNIQYFGAGTRLSVL.

The rearrangement joins TRBV14 to TRBJ2-4; D call uncertain. Germline CDR1 and CDR2: SGHDN and FVKESK. V gave up 4 bases and J gave up 0 bases, with 13 bases separating them. The CDR3 sequence is 16 residues long. CDR3 bases: TGTGCCAGCAGCCCGGATTCGCTACTAGCCAAAAACATTCAGTACTTC. This encodes CASSPDSLLAKNIQYF.